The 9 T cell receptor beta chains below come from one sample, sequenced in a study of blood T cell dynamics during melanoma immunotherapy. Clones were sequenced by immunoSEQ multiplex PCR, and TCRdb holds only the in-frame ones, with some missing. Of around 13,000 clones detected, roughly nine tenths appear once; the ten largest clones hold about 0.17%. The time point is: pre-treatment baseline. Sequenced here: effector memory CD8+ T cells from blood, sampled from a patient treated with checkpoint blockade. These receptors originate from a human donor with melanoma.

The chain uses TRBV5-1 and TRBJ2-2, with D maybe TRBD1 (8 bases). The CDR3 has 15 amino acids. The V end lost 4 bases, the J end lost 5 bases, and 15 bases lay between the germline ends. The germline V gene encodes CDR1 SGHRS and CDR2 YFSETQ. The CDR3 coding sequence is TGCGCCAGCAGCCTCGGACAGGGAGGGACCGGGGAGCTGTTTTTT. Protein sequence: CASSLGQGGTGELFF.

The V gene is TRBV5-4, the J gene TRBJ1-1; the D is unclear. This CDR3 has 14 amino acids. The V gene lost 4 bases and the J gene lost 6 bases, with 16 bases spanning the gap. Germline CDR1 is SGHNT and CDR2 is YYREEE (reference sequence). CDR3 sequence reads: CASSPGPWTAEAFF. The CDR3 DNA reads TGTGCCAGCAGCCCCGGGCCATGGACGGCTGAAGCTTTCTTT.

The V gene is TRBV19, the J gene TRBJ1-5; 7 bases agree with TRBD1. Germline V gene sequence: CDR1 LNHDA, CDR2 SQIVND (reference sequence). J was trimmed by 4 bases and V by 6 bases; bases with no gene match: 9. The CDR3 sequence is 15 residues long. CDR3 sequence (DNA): TGTGCCAGTAGCTACGGGACAGCTAATAATCAGCCCCAGCATTTT. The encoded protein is CASSYGTANNQPQHF.

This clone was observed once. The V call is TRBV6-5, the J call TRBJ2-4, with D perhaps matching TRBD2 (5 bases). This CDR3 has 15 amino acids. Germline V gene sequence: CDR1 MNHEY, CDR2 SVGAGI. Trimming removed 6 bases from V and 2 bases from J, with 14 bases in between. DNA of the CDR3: TGTGCCAGCAGCCCCGGGATACCAACCAAAAACATTCAGTACTTC. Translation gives CASSPGIPTKNIQYF.

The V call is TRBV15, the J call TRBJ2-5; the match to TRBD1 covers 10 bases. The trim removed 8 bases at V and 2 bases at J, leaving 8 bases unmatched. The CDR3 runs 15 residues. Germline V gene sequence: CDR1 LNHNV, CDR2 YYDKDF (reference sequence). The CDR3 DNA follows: TGTGCCACCCTTCAGGGGACAGGGGTACAAGAGACCCAGTACTTC. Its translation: CATLQGTGVQETQYF.

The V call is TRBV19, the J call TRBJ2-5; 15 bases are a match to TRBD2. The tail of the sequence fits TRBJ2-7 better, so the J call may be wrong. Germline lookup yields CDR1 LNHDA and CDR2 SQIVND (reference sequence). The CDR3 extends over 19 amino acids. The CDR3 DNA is TGTGCCAGTAGTACGTCGACGGGACTAGCGGGAGGCAGCTCCTACGAGCAGTACTTC. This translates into CASSTSTGLAGGSSYEQYF.

CDR3 bases: TGCGCCAGCAGCCAAGGGGCAGACGCATACACCGGGGAGCTGTTTTTT. Protein sequence: CASSQGADAYTGELFF. The genes are TRBV4-1 and TRBJ2-2; no firm D call. The CDR3 consists of 16 residues. The germline CDR1 and CDR2 sequences are MGHRA and YSYEKL. Trimming left V 1 base short and J 3 bases short, with 12 bases between.

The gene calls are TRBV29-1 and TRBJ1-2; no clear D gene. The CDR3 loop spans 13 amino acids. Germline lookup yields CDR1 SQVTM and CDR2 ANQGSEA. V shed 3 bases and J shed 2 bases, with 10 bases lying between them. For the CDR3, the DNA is TGCAGCGTTGAGGCAACGACCAACTATGGCTACACCTTC. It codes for CSVEATTNYGYTF.

The CDR3 spells CASRALGNQPQHF. DNA of the CDR3: TGTGCCAGCAGAGCCTTAGGCAATCAGCCCCAGCATTTT. V is TRBV27 and J is TRBJ1-5, with D unresolved. Trimming took 6 bases from V and 2 from J, leaving 8 bases between them. CDR3 size: 13 residues. CDR1 and CDR2 (germline): MNHEY, SMNVEV (reference sequence).